This is a list of T cell receptor beta chains from one sample in a study of post-analysis software for immune sequencing data. TCRdb passed the PCR reads through MiXCR, listing each CDR3 protein once. Of some 890,000 distinct CDR3 sequences listed, roughly half are singletons. What was sequenced was blood. The receptors were sampled from a girl aged 5-17 years with multiple sclerosis. CDR3s include the opening cysteine and the closing phenylalanine or tryptophan. D genes are given only for firm matches. Where a row states a size, it is once, few, many or the class of an expanded clone; other rows omit it.

NA	NA	TRBJ2-1	TRBV20-1	TGCAGTGCTAGATTGGGGGAGCGAGCCTACAATGAGCAGTTCTTC	CSARLGERAYNEQFF
NA	NA	TRBJ1-1	TRBV7-9	TGTGCCAGCAGCTTACCAGGGTTTTCCACTGAAGCTTTCTTT	CASSLPGFSTEAFF
NA	few	TRBJ2-7	TRBV12-3/TRBV12-4	TGTGCCAGCAGTTTACTATCCGAGCAGTACTTC	CASSLLSEQYF
NA	NA	TRBJ1-2	TRBV9	TGTGCCAGCAGCGTCGACTTTACTCTCGGCTATGGCTACACCTTC	CASSVDFTLGYGYTF
NA	few	TRBJ1-1	TRBV9	TGTGCCAGCAGCGTAGAGGTTAGTGTCGGGGAGAACACTGAAGCTTTCTTT	CASSVEVSVGENTEAFF
NA	NA	TRBJ2-5	TRBV7-3	TGTGCCAACAGCTTAGGAGGCCAAGAGACCCAGTACTTC	CANSLGGQETQYF
TRBD1	NA	TRBJ2-3	TRBV12-3/TRBV12-4	TGTGCCAGCAGTTTAGGGACAGGGGCTGGTACGCAGTATTTT	CASSLGTGAGTQYF
NA	NA	TRBJ2-5	TRBV5-1	TGCGCCAGCCGCTCGGGGACCCAGCAAGAGACCCAGTACTTC	CASRSGTQQETQYF
NA	few	TRBJ2-3	TRBV11-2	TGTGCCAGCAGCTTAGGCGTTGGTGGGGGGCTCACAGATACGCAGTATTTT	CASSLGVGGGLTDTQYF
TRBD1	few	TRBJ1-2	TRBV28	TGTGCCAGCAGTTCCCGTACCGGGACAGGGGCGTCTAGTCCCTATGGCTACACCTTC	CASSSRTGTGASSPYGYTF
TRBD1	NA	TRBJ2-4	TRBV7-8	TGTGCCAGCAGCTTGGATCGCCTGGGACAGGGGGCACGGACCAAAAACATTCAGTACTTC	CASSLDRLGQGARTKNIQYF
NA	few	TRBJ2-5	TRBV5-1	TGCGCCAGCAGCCCTGCCGGGGAAGAGACCCAGTACTTC	CASSPAGEETQYF
NA	NA	TRBJ1-5	TRBV6-1	TGTGCCAGCAGTGGACTATTCCAGAAGAATCAGCCCCAGCATTTT	CASSGLFQKNQPQHF
NA	NA	TRBJ2-1	TRBV29-1	TGCAGCGTTGAAGGGCGGGTCTCCTACAATGAGCAGTTCTTC	CSVEGRVSYNEQFF
NA	few	TRBJ2-4	TRBV6-5	TGTGCCAGCAGTTACTCGGGAGGGGGCGAAAACATTCAGTACTTC	CASSYSGGGENIQYF
NA	NA	TRBJ2-2	TRBV5-5	TGTGCCAGCAGCTTTCGTGGAGGCCCGAACACCGGGGAGCTGTTTTTT	CASSFRGGPNTGELFF
TRBD1	NA	TRBJ2-1	TRBV7-9	TGTGCCAGCAGCTTATTGCTGGACAGGGGTTATGAGCAGTTCTTC	CASSLLLDRGYEQFF
TRBD1	NA	TRBJ1-5	TRBV7-2	TGTGCCAGCAGCTACGGACAGGGCCTTGCGCAGCCCCAGCATTTT	CASSYGQGLAQPQHF
TRBD2	NA	TRBJ2-1	TRBV27	TGTGCCAGCAGTTTATCGATACTAGCGGGAGACGTCAGAGACAATGAGCAGTTCTTC	CASSLSILAGDVRDNEQFF
NA	NA	TRBJ1-2	TRBV7-2	TGTGCCAGCAGCCCCGGGTGGACGGCTAACTATGGCTACACCTTC	CASSPGWTANYGYTF
NA	NA	TRBJ2-7	TRBV5-6	TGTGCCAGCAGCTTGGCGTCAGGGCGCTTCAACTCCTACGAGCAGTACTTC	CASSLASGRFNSYEQYF
TRBD2	NA	TRBJ2-1	TRBV6-5	TGTGCCAGCAGTTTTGGACTAGCGGATTACAATGAGCAGTTCTTC	CASSFGLADYNEQFF
NA	NA	TRBJ1-4	TRBV12-3/TRBV12-4	TGTGCCAGCACCACTACTGGCCGACTGTTTTTT	CASTTTGRLFF
NA	NA	TRBJ2-4	TRBV7-2	TGCGCCAGCAGCTCAACGCGGGGCCGACCCTCGGAGCAGTACTTC	CASSSTRGRPSEQYF
TRBD1	NA	TRBJ2-5	TRBV27	TGTGCCAGCAGTTTAGACAGGGGAGGCCAAGAGACCCAGTACTTC	CASSLDRGGQETQYF
TRBD1	NA	TRBJ1-2	TRBV29-1	TGCAGCGCGACACGGATAACAGGGGGCGCGGGTGGCTACACCTTC	CSATRITGGAGGYTF
TRBD2	few	TRBJ2-1	TRBV29-1	TGCAGCGTTGTACTAGCGGGGGAGAATGAGCAGTTCTTC	CSVVLAGENEQFF
TRBD1	few	TRBJ1-2	TRBV3-1	TGTGCCAGCAGTCCTGGCTACAGGGGGAGCGGCACCTTC	CASSPGYRGSGTF
TRBD1	NA	TRBJ2-1	TRBV5-1	TGCGCCAGCAGCCGGCCGATAGGGGGCGGTTACAATGAGCAGTTCTTC	CASSRPIGGGYNEQFF
NA	NA	TRBJ2-7	TRBV20-1	TGCAGCGCCCTTTCTGCCTACGAGCAGTACTTC	CSALSAYEQYF
NA	NA	TRBJ2-7	TRBV12-5	TGTGCTAGTGGCATGACAGACGAACCCTACGAGCAGTACTTC	CASGMTDEPYEQYF
NA	NA	TRBJ1-4	TRBV25-1	TGTGCCAGCACGGGCAGGGTCCTCCTTGGAACTAATGAAAAACTGTTTTTT	CASTGRVLLGTNEKLFF
NA	NA	TRBJ1-2	TRBV7-2	TGTGCCAGCAGCCCAACGTCGGCAGGGTTTCCTACTAACTATGGCTACACCTTC	CASSPTSAGFPTNYGYTF
TRBD2	NA	TRBJ2-5	TRBV3-1	TGTGCCAGCAGCCAAGTACCTAGCGGGGGGAATGAGCAGTACTTC	CASSQVPSGGNEQYF
NA	NA	TRBJ2-7	TRBV10-3	TGTGCCATCCGGCCAGCGGACCTCTATGAGCAGTACTTC	CAIRPADLYEQYF
TRBD1	few	TRBJ2-7	TRBV5-1	TGCGCCAGCAGCGCAGACAGGGTCACTGCCGACGAGCAGTACTTC	CASSADRVTADEQYF
TRBD2	NA	TRBJ2-7	TRBV4-1	TGCGCCAGCAGCCAAGATTTGACTAGCGGGACCGAGCAGTACTTC	CASSQDLTSGTEQYF
NA	NA	TRBJ1-2	TRBV9	TGTGCCGGCGCCCAAGGTTGGCGGAACTATGGCTACACCTTC	CAGAQGWRNYGYTF
TRBD2	NA	TRBJ2-5	TRBV28	TGTGCCAGCAGGCTCGGGGGGGCCGAGCGTGAGACCCAGTACTTC	CASRLGGAERETQYF
NA	NA	TRBJ1-5	TRBV20-1	TGCAGTGCTAGAAACCCCCGAATAACTAATCAGCCCCAGCATTTT	CSARNPRITNQPQHF
NA	NA	TRBJ2-5	TRBV12-3/TRBV12-4	TGTGCCAGCAGCTCGGACAAGGCGCAGTACTTC	CASSSDKAQYF
TRBD2	NA	TRBJ2-1	TRBV14	TGTGCCAGCAGCCACCGCCGGACTAGCGGGAGCCATGAGCAGTTCTTC	CASSHRRTSGSHEQFF
NA	NA	TRBJ1-5	TRBV7-2	TGTGCCAGCAGCGTCTCAGGGGTGTGGGGCAATCAGCCCCAGCATTTT	CASSVSGVWGNQPQHF
TRBD1	NA	TRBJ1-1	TRBV5-6	TGTGCCAACAGCTCGGGACAGACTATGAACACTGAAGCTTTCTTT	CANSSGQTMNTEAFF
NA	NA	TRBJ2-5	TRBV29-1	TGCAGCGTTGACGCCCGGCAGGGGCAAGAGACCCAGTACTTC	CSVDARQGQETQYF
TRBD1	few	TRBJ2-7	TRBV7-9	TGTGCCAGCAGCTCCTTCCCCGGACAGGGTCCCTCCTACGAGCAGTACTTC	CASSSFPGQGPSYEQYF
NA	once	TRBJ1-2	TRBV29-1	TGCAGCGTTGAAACACAGTCACACTATGGCTACACCTTC	CSVETQSHYGYTF
TRBD2	NA	TRBJ2-5	TRBV12-5	TGTGCTAGTGTGGCGGGGGGACAGACCCAGTACTTC	CASVAGGQTQYF
NA	few	TRBJ2-5	TRBV7-9	TGTGCCAGCAGCTTAGGCTCACGGGCCGAGACCCAGTACTTC	CASSLGSRAETQYF
TRBD1	NA	TRBJ1-1	TRBV7-3	TGTGCCAGCAGCCGCGGGACAGGGGACACTGAAGCTTTCTTT	CASSRGTGDTEAFF
TRBD2	once	TRBJ2-1	TRBV24-1	TGTGCCACCAGTTCGGCCAGACCGACTAGCGAGCTATACAATGAGCAGTTCTTC	CATSSARPTSELYNEQFF
NA	NA	TRBJ2-1	TRBV29-1	TGCGGCGTTGAAAGGTTAGCGGTCTACAATGAGCAGTTCTTC	CGVERLAVYNEQFF
NA	NA	TRBJ1-2	TRBV29-1	TGCAGCGTTCCAACAGGCGATACTTATGGCTACACCTTC	CSVPTGDTYGYTF
NA	NA	TRBJ1-1	TRBV7-9	TGTGCCAGCAGCCGATCCTTCGGCACTCGGAACACTGAAGCTTTCTTT	CASSRSFGTRNTEAFF
TRBD2	NA	TRBJ2-3	TRBV4-2	TGTGCCAGCAGCCAAGATGGGGTTAGCGGGTCCTACACAGATACGCAGTATTTT	CASSQDGVSGSYTDTQYF
NA	NA	TRBJ2-5	TRBV20-1	TGCAGTGCTAGAACGAAGCCTACAATACAAGAGACCCAGTACTTC	CSARTKPTIQETQYF
NA	NA	TRBJ1-2	TRBV2	TGTGCCAGCAGTGATCCCCGGGACGGACTTAACTATGGCTACACCTTC	CASSDPRDGLNYGYTF
NA	few	TRBJ2-7	TRBV7-8	TGTGCCAGCAGCTCGTACAGGGATCGTGGGGCCTACGAGCAGTACTTC	CASSSYRDRGAYEQYF